These 17 T cell receptor beta chains were all obtained from the same sample, sequenced in a study of T cell responses to AZD1222 COVID-19 vaccine. Libraries were prepared by immunoSEQ multiplex PCR; TCRdb keeps only in-frame clonotypes and omits some of them. The sample contains around 130,000 clones, 86% of which appear only once. The material sequenced was peripheral blood, taken 28 days after the second AZD1222 dose. Source of these receptors: an adult who received the AZD1222 COVID-19 vaccine.

This rearrangement joins TRBV27 to TRBJ1-4, with D tentatively TRBD1 (5 bases). Germline loops: CDR1 MNHEY, CDR2 SMNVEV (reference sequence). This CDR3 is 14 amino acids long. V lost 10 bases, J lost 4 bases, and 16 bases lay in between. The CDR3 loop is CAIGTGLNNEKLFF. DNA for the CDR3: TGTGCCATCGGGACCGGGTTAAATAATGAAAAACTGTTTTTT. Filled out from reference TRBV27 and TRBJ1-4, the complete variable domain reads EAQVTQNPRYLITVTGKKLTVTCSQNMNHEYMSWYRQDPGLGLRQIYYSMNVEVTDKGDVPEGYKVSRKEKRNFPLILESPSPNQTSLYFCAIGTGLNNEKLFFGSGTQLSVL.

This clone occurred once. The rearrangement links TRBV7-2 to TRBJ1-6; a weak D match, TRBD1 (6 bases). This CDR3 is 16 amino acids long. V was shortened by 5 bases and J by 0 bases, with 11 bases between the two germline ends. CDR1 is SGHTA, CDR2 FQGNSA, per germline. The CDR3 DNA is TGTGCCAGCAGCGGGAGGGGGAGCTCCTATAATTCACCCCTCCACTTT. As protein: CASSGRGSSYNSPLHF.

The J gene is TRBJ1-2, the V gene TRBV4-1; 8 bases line up with TRBD1. Per the germline V gene, CDR1 is MGHRA and CDR2 is YSYEKL. V shed 4 bases and J 4 bases; nucleotides not matched to a gene: 8. The CDR3 totals 15 residues. The CDR3 nucleotides are TGCGCCAGCAGCCCTCGGGGACAGGTTTTCTATGGCTACACCTTC. Its translation is CASSPRGQVFYGYTF.

J is TRBJ1-1 and V is TRBV25-1; D ambiguous. The CDR3 runs to 13 residues. Trimming stripped 8 bases from V and 0 bases from J, with 10 bases between. Germline values: CDR1 MGHDK, CDR2 SYGVNS. The CDR3 coding sequence is TGTGCCAGCGCTATCGGGATGAACACTGAAGCTTTCTTT. The encoded protein is CASAIGMNTEAFF.

J is TRBJ1-1 and V is TRBV7-2; no definite D call. The germline V and J ends were trimmed by 2 bases and 4 bases, with 8 bases remaining between them. The CDR3 is 13 amino acids. Germline V CDR1 and CDR2: SGHTA, FQGNSA. The CDR3 DNA is TGTGCCAGCAGCTTAACGAGGACCACTGAAGCTTTCTTT. Encoded protein: CASSLTRTTEAFF.

The V call is TRBV29-1, the J call TRBJ2-3; 7 nucleotides match TRBD2. Germline V gene data show CDR1 as SQVTM and CDR2 as ANQGSEA. J gave up 0 bases and V 4 bases, and 4 bases lay outside the gene matches. The CDR3 has 14 residues. The CDR3 loop is CSVVGEGSTDTQYF. CDR3 coding DNA: TGCAGCGTTGTTGGGGAGGGCAGCACAGATACGCAGTATTTT.

J is TRBJ2-4 and V is TRBV25-1, with TRBD1 identical over 7 bases. There are 14 residues in the CDR3. Germline V gene data show CDR1 as MGHDK and CDR2 as SYGVNS. With 6 bases clipped from V and 5 bases from J, the junction kept 7 bases outside the gene matches. The chain's CDR3 is CASRPGGRQNIQYF. As DNA, the CDR3 is TGTGCCAGCAGGCCAGGGGGAAGACAAAACATTCAGTACTTC.

This rearrangement joins TRBV6-2 or TRBV6-3 to TRBJ1-5, with TRBD1 matching over 7 bases. The CDR3 loop spans 18 amino acids. Germline CDR1 reads MNHEY; CDR2 reads SVGEGT. Trimming cost V 0 bases and J 5 bases; bases outside gene matches: 13. The CDR3 protein is CASSYSRGQPFSYQPQHF. The CDR3 DNA sequence: TGTGCCAGCAGTTACTCCCGGGGACAGCCTTTCAGCTATCAGCCCCAGCATTTT.

The chain joins TRBV4-3 to TRBJ2-6; D remains ambiguous. Germline lookup yields CDR1 LGHNA and CDR2 YSLEER. This CDR3 contains 16 residues. V was cut by 0 bases and J by 0 bases, with 6 bases left in between. CDR3 loop: CASSQDTGSGANVLTF. CDR3 bases: TGCGCCAGCAGCCAAGATACGGGCTCTGGGGCCAACGTCCTGACTTTC.

Only one count was recorded for this clone. The gene calls are TRBV5-6 and TRBJ1-3, with no clear D. This CDR3 has 12 residues. Between the trimmed V and J ends, which lost 1 base and 9 bases, there was a span of 8 bases. The germline V gene has CDR1 SGHDT and CDR2 YYEEEE. CDR3: CASSLRRSTIYF. In DNA form, the CDR3 reads TGTGCCAGCAGCTTGAGGAGGAGCACCATATATTTT.

The chain has TRBV6-5 and TRBJ2-2; possible D gene TRBD1, 6 bases. Per germline, CDR1 MNHEY and CDR2 SVGAGI. Deletions cut 6 bases from V and 4 bases from J, with 12 bases between. The CDR3 consists of 14 residues. CDR3 in DNA: TGTGCCAGCAGCGGCACAGGGAGCACCGGGGAGCTGTTTTTT. Residues: CASSGTGSTGELFF.

This clone occurred once. V usage is TRBV6-1 and J usage is TRBJ1-1; tentatively, D is TRBD1 (5 bases). Trimming shortened V by 1 base and J by 5 bases, and 8 bases separated the two germline ends. Germline CDR1 MNHNS, CDR2 SASEGT. The CDR3 extends over 13 amino acids. The CDR3 loop reads CASSEVRGTEAFF. Written as DNA, the CDR3 is TGTGCCAGCAGTGAAGTACGGGGGACTGAAGCTTTCTTT.

The V and J genes are TRBV21-1 and TRBJ2-7. TRBV21-1 is noted as a pseudogene. This CDR3 has 14 amino acids. DNA for the CDR3: TGTGCCAGCAGCTCACCGTGGGTTATCTACGAGCAGTACTTC. Translation: CASSSPWVIYEQYF.

The chain employs TRBV24-1 and TRBJ2-3; the D gene is possibly TRBD2 (7 bases). CDR1 and CDR2 from the germline V gene are KGHDR and SFDVKD. V was clipped by 10 bases and J by 5 bases, with 21 bases between them. The CDR3 has 15 amino acids. The CDR3 reads CATKEGGRGRDTQYF. The CDR3 DNA is TGTGCCACTAAAGAGGGGGGGCGCGGTCGAGATACGCAGTATTTT.

The chain couples TRBV30 to TRBJ1-4; D is unclear. This CDR3 comprises 13 residues. Germline CDR1 reads GTSNPN; CDR2 reads SVGIG (reference sequence). V lost 5 bases to trimming and J lost 4 bases, with 11 bases between them. Here the CDR3 reads CAWRETFNEKLFF. The DNA for the CDR3 is TGTGCCTGGCGGGAGACGTTTAATGAAAAACTGTTTTTT.

CDR3 DNA: TGTGCCAGCAGCTTAGACAGGGACTATGGCTACACCTTC. Protein product: CASSLDRDYGYTF. The chain links TRBV7-2 to TRBJ1-2; D is perhaps TRBD1 (6 bases). Per the germline V gene, CDR1 is SGHTA and CDR2 is FQGNSA. Trimming shortened V by 1 base and J by 3 bases, and 6 bases separated the two germline ends. The CDR3 extends over 13 amino acids.

The chain employs TRBV4-2 and TRBJ1-4; D is uncertain. Per germline, CDR1 LGHNA and CDR2 YNFKEQ. The length of the CDR3 is 13 residues. The V end lost 4 bases, the J end lost 8 bases, and 11 bases lay between the germline ends. The CDR3: CASSPFPGEKLFF. CDR3 nucleotide sequence: TGTGCCAGCAGCCCCTTCCCGGGGGAAAAACTGTTTTTT.